This is a list of T cell receptor beta chains from one sample in a study of blood T cell repertoires in COVID-19. Only in-frame clones appear in the TCRdb table, and some are missing; sequencing was by immunoSEQ multiplex PCR. The profile covers 130,000 or so clones, with roughly 88% appearing a single time and 7.5% to 8% taken by the ten largest. The sequenced sample was peripheral blood. These receptors all stem from a man in his fifties with acute or convalescent COVID-19. The CDR3 runs from the conserved cysteine through the conserved F or W. The D gene is left open where the match is weak. Only some rows state a clone size, as once, few, many or a class for expanded clones.

j_call | clone_size | d_call | v_call | cdr3_aa | cdr3_nt
TRBJ1-1 | NA | TRBD1 | TRBV29-1 | CSGRTGAGTEAFF | TGCAGCGGCCGGACAGGGGCGGGCACTGAAGCTTTCTTT
TRBJ2-2 | NA | NA | TRBV21-1 | CASIQGTSGRVNTGELFF | TGTGCCAGTATACAGGGGACTAGCGGGAGGGTGAACACCGGGGAGCTGTTTTTT
TRBJ2-5 | NA | TRBD1 | TRBV5-5 | CASRFMGQGETQYF | TGTGCCAGCAGATTTATGGGACAGGGAGAGACCCAGTACTTC
TRBJ2-1 | NA | TRBD2 | TRBV9 | CASSVALTSGDNEQFF | TGTGCCAGCAGCGTAGCTCTGACTAGCGGTGACAATGAGCAGTTCTTC
TRBJ1-6 | NA | TRBD1 | TRBV18 | CASSPPRGEHSPLHF | TGTGCCAGCTCACCACCCAGGGGGGAGCATTCACCCCTCCACTTT
TRBJ2-1 | NA | TRBD2 | TRBV11-3 | CASSFSGRGNEQFF | TGTGCCAGCAGCTTTAGCGGGAGAGGCAATGAGCAGTTCTTC
TRBJ1-4 | NA | NA | TRBV2 | CASSELGVNEKLFF | TGTGCCAGCAGTGAACTAGGGGTTAATGAAAAACTGTTTTTT
TRBJ1-3 | NA | NA | TRBV12-3/TRBV12-4 | CASSFPTVSTIYF | TGTGCCAGCAGTTTCCCGACAGTTAGCACCATATATTTT
TRBJ1-4 | NA | TRBD1 | TRBV9 | CASSETPGQGAGDEKLFF | TGTGCCAGCAGCGAGACGCCGGGACAGGGGGCGGGAGATGAAAAACTGTTTTTT
TRBJ2-3 | NA | TRBD2 | TRBV30 | CAWSVSRTSGNTDTQYF | TGTGCCTGGAGTGTAAGCCGGACTAGCGGGAATACAGATACGCAGTATTTT
TRBJ1-1 | NA | NA | TRBV19 | CASSQRRTVNTEAFF | TGTGCCAGTAGCCAGAGACGGACAGTGAACACTGAAGCTTTCTTT
TRBJ2-7 | NA | TRBD2 | TRBV4-1 | CASSPTKREGSYEQYF | TGCGCCAGCAGCCCCACAAAACGGGAGGGTTCCTACGAGCAGTACTTC
TRBJ1-2 | NA | NA | TRBV27 | CASSDITDVFYGYTF | TGTGCCAGCAGTGATATTACAGACGTCTTCTATGGCTACACCTTC
TRBJ2-2 | NA | TRBD2 | TRBV5-1 | CASSLLAGGNTGELFF | TGCGCCAGCAGCTTACTAGCGGGGGGGAACACCGGGGAGCTGTTTTTT
TRBJ2-3 | NA | TRBD1 | TRBV2 | CASTGQGIADTQYF | TGTGCCAGCACTGGACAGGGAATAGCAGATACGCAGTATTTT
TRBJ2-1 | NA | TRBD2 | TRBV29-1 | CSVRTSGSSYNEQFF | TGCAGCGTGAGGACTAGCGGGAGCTCCTACAATGAGCAGTTCTTC
TRBJ2-2 | NA | TRBD2 | TRBV14 | CASSQIAGGGTGELFF | TGTGCCAGCAGCCAAATAGCGGGAGGGGGCACCGGGGAGCTGTTTTTT
TRBJ2-1 | once | NA | TRBV19 | CASSMTLAPSYNEQFF | TGTGCCAGTAGTATGACTCTAGCGCCGTCCTACAATGAGCAGTTCTTC
TRBJ2-1 | NA | NA | TRBV12-2 | CASRLRGVAGFGRSEQFF | TGTGCAAGTCGCTTAAGGGGGGTAGCGGGATTTGGGCGCAGTGAGCAGTTCTTC
TRBJ2-1 | NA | TRBD2 | TRBV7-8 | CASSALGGRTYNEQFF | TGTGCCAGCAGCGCGCTCGGCGGGAGGACCTACAATGAGCAGTTCTTC
TRBJ2-7 | NA | TRBD2 | TRBV2 | CASRNGTSGRYEQYF | TGTGCCAGCAGGAACGGGACTAGCGGGAGGTACGAGCAGTACTTC
TRBJ2-2 | NA | NA | TRBV11-3 | CASSLARGGELFF | TGTGCCAGCAGCTTAGCTCGAGGCGGGGAGCTGTTTTTT
TRBJ1-2 | NA | NA | TRBV11-2 | CASSLKMGGYYGYTF | TGTGCCAGCAGCTTAAAAATGGGGGGGTACTATGGCTACACCTTC
TRBJ2-7 | NA | TRBD2 | TRBV19 | CASASGSSYEQYF | TGTGCCAGCGCTAGCGGGAGCTCCTACGAGCAGTACTTC
TRBJ1-1 | NA | NA | TRBV5-1 | CASSLSAGLTEAFF | TGCGCCAGCAGCTTGAGCGCGGGGCTCACTGAAGCTTTCTTT
TRBJ2-5 | NA | NA | TRBV7-2 | CASSLDGALGRTQYF | TGTGCCAGCAGCTTAGACGGTGCATTGGGGCGGACCCAGTACTTC
TRBJ2-3 | NA | NA | TRBV14 | CASSQDWPTDTQYF | TGTGCCAGCAGCCAAGATTGGCCCACAGATACGCAGTATTTT
TRBJ2-7 | NA | TRBD1 | TRBV2 | CASKVLTGQGSYEQYF | TGTGCCAGCAAGGTTCTCACGGGACAGGGGTCCTACGAGCAGTACTTC
TRBJ1-4 | few | TRBD1 | TRBV19 | CASSILDRETEKLFF | TGTGCCAGTAGTATTCTGGACAGGGAGACTGAAAAACTGTTTTTT
TRBJ2-7 | NA | NA | TRBV6-2/TRBV6-3 | CASSYPRISSYEQYF | TGTGCCAGCAGTTACCCTAGGATCAGCTCCTACGAGCAGTACTTC
TRBJ2-7 | few | NA | TRBV11-3 | CASSPGAGSYEQYF | TGTGCCAGCAGCCCCGGTGCGGGCTCCTACGAGCAGTACTTC
TRBJ1-1 | once | NA | TRBV7-9 | CASSARGGTEAFF | TGTGCCAGCAGCGCGAGGGGGGGCACTGAAGCTTTCTTT